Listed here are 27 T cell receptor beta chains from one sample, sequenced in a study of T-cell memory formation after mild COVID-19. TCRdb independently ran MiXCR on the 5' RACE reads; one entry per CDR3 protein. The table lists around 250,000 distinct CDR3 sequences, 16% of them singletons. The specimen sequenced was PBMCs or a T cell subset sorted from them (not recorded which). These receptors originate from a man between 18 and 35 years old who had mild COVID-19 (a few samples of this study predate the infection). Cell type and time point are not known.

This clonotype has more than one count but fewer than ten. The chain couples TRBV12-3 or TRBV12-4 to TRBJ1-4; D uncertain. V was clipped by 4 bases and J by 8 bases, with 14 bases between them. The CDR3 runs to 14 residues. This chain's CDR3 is CASSSDPRWEKLFF. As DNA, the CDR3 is TGTGCCAGCAGTTCGGACCCCAGATGGGAAAAACTGTTTTTT.

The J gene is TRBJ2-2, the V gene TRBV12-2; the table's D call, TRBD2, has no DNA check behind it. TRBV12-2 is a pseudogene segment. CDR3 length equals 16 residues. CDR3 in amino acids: CASRNYLGASGGELFF. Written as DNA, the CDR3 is TGTGCAAGTCGCAATTACCTCGGGGCTAGCGGCGGGGAGCTGTTTTTT.

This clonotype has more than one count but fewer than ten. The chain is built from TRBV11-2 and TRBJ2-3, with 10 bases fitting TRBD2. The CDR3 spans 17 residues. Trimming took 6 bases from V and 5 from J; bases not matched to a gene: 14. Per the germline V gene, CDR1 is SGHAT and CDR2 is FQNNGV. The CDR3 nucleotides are TGTGCCAGCAGTAAACCGCCGGGACTAGCGCTTCTAGATACGCAGTATTTT. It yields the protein CASSKPPGLALLDTQYF.

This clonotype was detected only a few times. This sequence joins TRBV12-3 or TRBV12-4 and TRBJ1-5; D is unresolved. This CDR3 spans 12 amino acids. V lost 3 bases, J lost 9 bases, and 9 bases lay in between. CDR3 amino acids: CASSFDLRPQHF. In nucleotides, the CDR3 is TGTGCCAGCAGTTTCGACCTCCGGCCCCAGCATTTT.

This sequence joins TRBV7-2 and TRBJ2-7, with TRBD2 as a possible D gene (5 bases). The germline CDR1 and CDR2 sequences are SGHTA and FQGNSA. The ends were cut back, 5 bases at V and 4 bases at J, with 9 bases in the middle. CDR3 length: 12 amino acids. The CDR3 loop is CASSGGVYEQYF. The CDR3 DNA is TGTGCCAGCAGCGGAGGCGTATACGAGCAGTACTTC.

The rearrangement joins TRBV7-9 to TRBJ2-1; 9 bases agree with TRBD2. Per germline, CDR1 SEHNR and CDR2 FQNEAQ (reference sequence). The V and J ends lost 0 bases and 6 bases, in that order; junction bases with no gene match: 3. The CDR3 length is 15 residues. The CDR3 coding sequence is TGTGCCAGCAGCTTAGCCAGCGGGGGGCCCAATGAGCAGTTCTTC. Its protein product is CASSLASGGPNEQFF. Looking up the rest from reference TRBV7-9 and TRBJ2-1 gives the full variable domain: DTGVSQNPRHKITKRGQNVTFRCDPISEHNRLYWYRQTLGQGPEFLTYFQNEAQLEKSRLLSDRFSAERPKGSFSTLEIQRTEQGDSAMYLCASSLASGGPNEQFFGPGTRLTVL.

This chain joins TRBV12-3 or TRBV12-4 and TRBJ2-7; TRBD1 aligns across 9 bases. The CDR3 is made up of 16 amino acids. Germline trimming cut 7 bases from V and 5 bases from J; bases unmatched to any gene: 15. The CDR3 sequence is CASIPSGTGKGHEQYV. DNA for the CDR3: TGTGCCAGCATTCCCTCCGGGACAGGGAAGGGCCACGAGCAGTACGTC.

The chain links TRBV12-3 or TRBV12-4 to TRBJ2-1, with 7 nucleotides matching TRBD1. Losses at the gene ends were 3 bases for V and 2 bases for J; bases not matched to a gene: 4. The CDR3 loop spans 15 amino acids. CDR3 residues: CASSFSRGPYNEQFF. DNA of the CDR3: TGTGCCAGCAGTTTTAGTAGGGGGCCCTACAATGAGCAGTTCTTC.

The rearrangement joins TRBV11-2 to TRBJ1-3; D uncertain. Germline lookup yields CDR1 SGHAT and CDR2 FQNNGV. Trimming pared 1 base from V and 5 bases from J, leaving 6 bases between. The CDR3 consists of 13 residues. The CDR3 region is CASSLGTRNTIYF. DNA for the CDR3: TGTGCCAGCAGCTTAGGTACAAGAAACACCATATATTTT.

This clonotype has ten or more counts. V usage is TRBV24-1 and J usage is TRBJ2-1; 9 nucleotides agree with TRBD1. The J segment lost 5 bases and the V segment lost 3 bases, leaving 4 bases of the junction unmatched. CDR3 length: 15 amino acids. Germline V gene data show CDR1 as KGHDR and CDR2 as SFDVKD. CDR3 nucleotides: TGTGCCACCAGTGATCCGGGACAGGGCAACAATGAGCAGTTCTTC. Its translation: CATSDPGQGNNEQFF.

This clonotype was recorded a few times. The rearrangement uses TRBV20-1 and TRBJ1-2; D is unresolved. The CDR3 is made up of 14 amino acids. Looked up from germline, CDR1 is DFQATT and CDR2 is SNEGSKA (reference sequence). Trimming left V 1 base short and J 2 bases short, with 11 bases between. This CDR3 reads CSARGVYQNYGYTF. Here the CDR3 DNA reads TGCAGTGCTAGAGGGGTCTACCAAAACTATGGCTACACCTTC.

The CDR3 bases are TGTGCCATCAGTGTTGCTGAGAACACTGAAGCTTTCTTT. Protein: CAISVAENTEAFF. V usage is TRBV10-3 and J usage is TRBJ1-1; D is ambiguous. The length of the CDR3 is 13 residues. Trimming cost V 4 bases and J 1 base, with 7 bases left between them. CDR1 and CDR2 from the germline V gene are ENHRY and SYGVKD.

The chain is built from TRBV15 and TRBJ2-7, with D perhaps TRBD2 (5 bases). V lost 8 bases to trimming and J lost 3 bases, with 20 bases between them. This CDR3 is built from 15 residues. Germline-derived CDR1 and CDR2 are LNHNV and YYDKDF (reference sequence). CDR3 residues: CATESRRGGDYEQYF. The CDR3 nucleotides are TGTGCCACCGAGTCCCGTCGGGGTGGCGACTACGAGCAGTACTTC. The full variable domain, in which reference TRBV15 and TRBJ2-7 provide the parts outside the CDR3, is DAMVIQNPRYQVTQFGKPVTLSCSQTLNHNVMYWYQQKSSQAPKLLFHYYDKDFNNEADTPDNFQSRRPNTSFCFLDIRSPGLGDTAMYLCATESRRGGDYEQYFGPGTRLTVT.

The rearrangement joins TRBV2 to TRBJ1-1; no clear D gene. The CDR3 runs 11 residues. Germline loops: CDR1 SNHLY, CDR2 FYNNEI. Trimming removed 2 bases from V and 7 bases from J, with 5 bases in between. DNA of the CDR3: TGTGCCAGCAGTGAACTATATGAAGCTTTCTTT. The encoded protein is CASSELYEAFF.

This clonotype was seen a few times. CDR3 DNA sequence: TGCGCCAGCAGCTTACAGGGGGCCGTAACTAATGAAAAACTGTTTTTT. Its translation: CASSLQGAVTNEKLFF. The rearrangement uses TRBV5-1 and TRBJ1-4, with 9 bases lining up with TRBD1. This CDR3 contains 16 residues. Germline V lookup: CDR1 SGHRS, CDR2 YFSETQ. Trimming cost V 2 bases and J 1 base; bases outside gene matches: 3. The full variable domain, completed using reference TRBV5-1 and TRBJ1-4, is KAGVTQTPRYLIKTRGQQVTLSCSPISGHRSVSWYQQTPGQGLQFLFEYFSETQRNKGNFPGRFSGRQFSNSRSEMNVSTLELGDSALYLCASSLQGAVTNEKLFFGSGTQLSVL.

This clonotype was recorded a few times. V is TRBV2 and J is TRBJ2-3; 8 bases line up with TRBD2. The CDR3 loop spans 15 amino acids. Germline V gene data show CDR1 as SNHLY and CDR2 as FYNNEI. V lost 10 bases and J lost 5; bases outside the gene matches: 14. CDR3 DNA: TGTGCCACCTCTTTAGGTAGCGGGAATGGAGATACGCAGTATTTT. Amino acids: CATSLGSGNGDTQYF.

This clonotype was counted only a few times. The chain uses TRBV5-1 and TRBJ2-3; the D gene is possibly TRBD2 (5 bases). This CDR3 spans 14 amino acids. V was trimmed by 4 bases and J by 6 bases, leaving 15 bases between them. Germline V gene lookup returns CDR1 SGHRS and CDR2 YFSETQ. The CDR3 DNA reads TGCGCCAGCAGCCCGACCGACGGACTTGATACGCAGTATTTT. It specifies CASSPTDGLDTQYF.

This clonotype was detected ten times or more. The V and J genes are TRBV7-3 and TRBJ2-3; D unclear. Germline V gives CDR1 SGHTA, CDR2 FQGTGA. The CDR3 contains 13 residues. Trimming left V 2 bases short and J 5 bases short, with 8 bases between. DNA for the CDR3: TGTGCCAGCAGCTTATCGTTCGGAGATACGCAGTATTTT. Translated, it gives CASSLSFGDTQYF.

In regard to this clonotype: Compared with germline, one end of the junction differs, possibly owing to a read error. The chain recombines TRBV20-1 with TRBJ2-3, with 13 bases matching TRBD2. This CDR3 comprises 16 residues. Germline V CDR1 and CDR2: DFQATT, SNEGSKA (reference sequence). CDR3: CIAAGGLAGNTDTQYF. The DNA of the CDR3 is TGCATTGCTGCCGGGGGACTAGCGGGGAACACAGATACGCAGTATTTT.

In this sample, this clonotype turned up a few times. The CDR3 nucleotides are TGTGCCAGCAGCCGAGGACAGTTAGCTAACTATGGCTACACCTTC. Encoded protein: CASSRGQLANYGYTF. The gene calls are TRBV7-9 and TRBJ1-2, with D perhaps matching TRBD1 (6 bases). The CDR3 sequence is 15 residues long. The V gene's germline CDR1 is SEHNR and CDR2 FQNEAQ (reference sequence). Trimming removed 5 bases at V and 0 bases at J, with 13 bases between.

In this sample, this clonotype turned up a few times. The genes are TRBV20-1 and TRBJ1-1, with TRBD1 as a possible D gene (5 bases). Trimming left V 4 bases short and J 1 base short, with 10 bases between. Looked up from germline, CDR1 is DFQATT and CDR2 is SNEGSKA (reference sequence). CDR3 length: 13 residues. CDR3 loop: CSAKQDANTEAFF. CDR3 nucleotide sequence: TGCAGTGCTAAACAGGATGCGAACACTGAAGCTTTCTTT.

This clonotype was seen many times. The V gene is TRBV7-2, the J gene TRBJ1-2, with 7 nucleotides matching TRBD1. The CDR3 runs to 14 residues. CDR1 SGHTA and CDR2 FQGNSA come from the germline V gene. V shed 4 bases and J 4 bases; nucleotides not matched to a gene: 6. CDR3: CASSSRQGFYGYTF. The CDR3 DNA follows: TGTGCCAGCAGCTCACGACAGGGCTTCTATGGCTACACCTTC.

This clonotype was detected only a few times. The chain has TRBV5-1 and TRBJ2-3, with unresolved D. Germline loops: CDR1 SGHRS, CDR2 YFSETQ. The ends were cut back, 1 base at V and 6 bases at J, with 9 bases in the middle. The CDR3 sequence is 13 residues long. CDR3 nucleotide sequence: TGCGCCAGCAGCTTGAGGTTGCGGGATACGCAGTATTTT. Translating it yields CASSLRLRDTQYF. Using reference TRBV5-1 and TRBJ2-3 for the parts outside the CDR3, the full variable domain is KAGVTQTPRYLIKTRGQQVTLSCSPISGHRSVSWYQQTPGQGLQFLFEYFSETQRNKGNFPGRFSGRQFSNSRSEMNVSTLELGDSALYLCASSLRLRDTQYFGPGTRLTVL.

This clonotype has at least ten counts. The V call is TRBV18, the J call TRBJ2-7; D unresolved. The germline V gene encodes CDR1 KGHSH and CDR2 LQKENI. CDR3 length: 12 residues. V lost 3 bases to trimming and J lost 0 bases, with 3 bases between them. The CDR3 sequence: CASSPGSYEQYV. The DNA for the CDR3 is TGTGCCAGCTCACCCGGCTCCTACGAGCAGTACGTC.

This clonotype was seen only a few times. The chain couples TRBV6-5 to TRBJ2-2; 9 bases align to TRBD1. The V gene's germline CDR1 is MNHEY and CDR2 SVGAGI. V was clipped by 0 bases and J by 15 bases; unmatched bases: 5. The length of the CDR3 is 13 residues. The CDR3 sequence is CASSYSGTGTVFF. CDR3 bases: TGTGCCAGCAGTTACTCGGGGACAGGGACGGTGTTTTTT.

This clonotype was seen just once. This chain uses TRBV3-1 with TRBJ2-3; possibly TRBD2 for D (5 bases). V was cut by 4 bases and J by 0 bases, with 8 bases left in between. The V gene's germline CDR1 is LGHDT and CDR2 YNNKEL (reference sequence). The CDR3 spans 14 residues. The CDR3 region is CASSPSYSTDTQYF. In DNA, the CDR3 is TGTGCCAGCAGCCCTAGCTACAGCACAGATACGCAGTATTTT.

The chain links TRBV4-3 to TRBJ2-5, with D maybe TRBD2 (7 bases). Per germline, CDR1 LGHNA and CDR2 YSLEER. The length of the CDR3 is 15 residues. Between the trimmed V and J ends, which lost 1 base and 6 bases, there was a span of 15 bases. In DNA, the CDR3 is TGCGCCAGCAGCCAAGCCCCGGGGGGCGGGAAGACCCAGTACTTC. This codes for CASSQAPGGGKTQYF.